This TCR beta chain was sequenced for a study of T cells in Graves' hyperthyroidism and ophthalmopathy. This clonotype was observed many times. Regions amplified from RNA transcripts were the TCR beta CDR3 regions. The HTBI primer set was used in a first-round RT-PCR of the TCR CDR3. TCRdb reprocessed the multiplex PCR reads via MiXCR and lists one record per CDR3 protein. The data hold around 600,000 distinct CDR3 sequences, with around 13% observed a single time. Exclusion of patients followed from uncontrolled infection, other autoimmune disease, pregnancy or lactation. Sequenced: blood. This receptor was taken from a woman between 50 and 59 years old with Graves' ophthalmopathy.

CDR3 in amino acids: CSASPGTETYEQYF. The CDR3 DNA reads as TGCAGTGCTAGTCCCGGGACCGAGACCTACGAGCAGTACTTC. The chain is built from TRBV20-1 and TRBJ2-7; D is tentatively TRBD1 or TRBD2 (5 bases each). The germline V gene has CDR1 DFQATT and CDR2 SNEGSKA (reference sequence). The CDR3 loop spans 14 amino acids. The V end lost 3 bases, the J end lost 2 bases, and 14 bases lay between the germline ends.